Shown below are 15 T cell receptor beta chains from a single sample sequenced in a study of CD8 T cells in ankylosing spondylitis. No antigen has been identified for these receptors. Broader study findings: A motif of 7 to 9 highly homologous TCR beta variants was seen as apparently characteristic of ankylosing spondylitis blood.

TCRdb used MiXCR to reprocess the 5' RACE reads, holding one entry per CDR3 protein. The repertoire includes around 140,000 distinct CDR3 sequences, over 15% of them detected once, and 30% to 35% sits in the top ten. The source material was blood, either unsorted or a sorted T cell fraction (not recorded which). The receptors shown here come from a male donor with ankylosing spondylitis.

J is TRBJ2-2 and V is TRBV12-3 or TRBV12-4, with D hard to call. The V end was cut by 6 bases, the J end by 4 bases, with 12 bases between. This CDR3 is 14 amino acids long. The CDR3 is CASRSPAITGELFF. In DNA, the CDR3 is TGTGCCAGCAGATCCCCGGCGATCACCGGGGAGCTGTTTTTT.

This clonotype appeared a few times. This chain links TRBV5-1 with TRBJ2-1; D is uncertain. The V gene lost 3 bases and the J gene lost 0 bases, with 13 bases spanning the gap. The CDR3 is 16 amino acids. The V gene's germline CDR1 is SGHRS and CDR2 YFSETQ. The CDR3 region has the DNA TGCGCCAGCAGCTGGGGTACGATAAGCTCCTACAATGAGCAGTTCTTC. Its translation is CASSWGTISSYNEQFF.

The chain uses TRBV28 and TRBJ2-1; D is perhaps TRBD1 (5 bases). V was trimmed by 7 bases and J by 4 bases, leaving 11 bases between them. CDR3 length: 13 residues. From germline, CDR1 is MDHEN and CDR2 SYDVKM. The CDR3 is CASTQGVYNEQFF. CDR3 DNA: TGTGCCAGCACGCAAGGGGTATACAATGAGCAGTTCTTC.

The table lists this clonotype with a few counts. The chain is built from TRBV12-3 or TRBV12-4 and TRBJ2-7, with 8 bases fitting TRBD2. V shed 5 bases, J shed 1 base, and the junction held 4 bases outside the gene matches. The CDR3 runs to 14 residues. The CDR3 DNA reads TGTGCCAGCAGTCCACTAGCGGAGTCCTACGAGCAGTACTTC. It translates to CASSPLAESYEQYF.

The V and J genes are TRBV4-2 and TRBJ2-1; TRBD1 matches 9 bases. This CDR3 has 15 residues. The junction had 12 bases not matched to a gene; V was cut back by 11 bases and J by 4 bases. Germline CDR1 LGHNA, CDR2 YNFKEQ. The CDR3 sequence is CAAGTGIRGYNEQFF. In nucleotides, the CDR3 is TGTGCCGCCGGGACAGGGATCAGGGGATACAATGAGCAGTTCTTC.

This clonotype was picked up a small number of times. V gene TRBV29-1 combines with J gene TRBJ2-7; D might be TRBD1 (6 bases). Looked up from germline, CDR1 is SQVTM and CDR2 is ANQGSEA. V gave up 6 bases and J gave up 3 bases, with 18 bases separating them. This CDR3 is 14 amino acids long. In DNA form, the CDR3 reads TGCAGCGTAGATCTTCGGGGCAGGGGCTACGAGCAGTACTTC. This gives the protein CSVDLRGRGYEQYF.

V gene TRBV27 combines with J gene TRBJ2-1; possible D gene TRBD2, 5 bases. The germline V gene encodes CDR1 MNHEY and CDR2 SMNVEV (reference sequence). Trimming left V 6 bases short and J 5 bases short, with 8 bases between. This CDR3 region has 12 residues. This CDR3 reads CASRLANNEQFF. As DNA, the CDR3 is TGTGCCAGCAGGCTAGCTAACAATGAGCAGTTCTTC.

Many counts were recorded for this clonotype. This chain connects TRBV10-2 to TRBJ1-6, with TRBD1 as a possible D gene (6 bases). The V end lost 6 bases, the J end lost 10 bases, and 25 bases lay between the germline ends. The length of the CDR3 is 17 residues. The V gene's germline CDR1 is WSHSY and CDR2 SAAADI. CDR3 amino acids: CASRGWTAGVARSPLHF. CDR3 in DNA: TGCGCCAGCAGAGGCTGGACAGCGGGGGTAGCTCGATCACCCCTCCACTTT.

This clonotype was seen a few times. This chain connects TRBV11-1 to TRBJ1-1; no firm D call. The CDR3 is 15 residues long. Germline V gene sequence: CDR1 SGHAT, CDR2 FQDESV (reference sequence). Trimming left V 4 bases short and J 0 bases short, with 12 bases between. CDR3 sequence (DNA): TGTGCCAGCAGCTACGGTTTAGGGCTGAACACTGAAGCTTTCTTT. It specifies CASSYGLGLNTEAFF. Variable domain in full (rest from reference TRBV11-1 and TRBJ1-1): EAEVAQSPRYKITEKSQAVAFWCDPISGHATLYWYRQILGQGPELLVQFQDESVVDDSQLPKDRFSAERLKGVDSTLKIQPAELGDSAMYLCASSYGLGLNTEAFFGQGTRLTVV.

In its sample, this clonotype was seen a few times. The V and J genes are TRBV4-3 and TRBJ2-7; the D gene could be TRBD1 or TRBD2 (6 bases each). This CDR3 has 15 residues. V was pared by 3 bases and J by 5 bases, with 17 bases between. The germline gives CDR1 LGHNA, CDR2 YSLEER. Here the CDR3 reads CASSHRMGGPDEQYF. The CDR3 DNA sequence: TGCGCCAGCAGCCATCGAATGGGGGGCCCGGACGAGCAGTACTTC.

This clonotype has only a few counts. J is TRBJ2-1 and V is TRBV7-9, with D maybe TRBD2 (5 bases). Deletions cut 0 bases from V and 8 bases from J, with 11 bases between. Germline assignment: CDR1 SEHNR and CDR2 FQNEAQ (reference sequence). CDR3 length equals 14 residues. The CDR3 DNA sequence: TGTGCCAGCAGCTTAGCCGGGGTGCACGATGAGCAGTTCTTC. Translation: CASSLAGVHDEQFF.

This clonotype was observed a handful of times. The chain recombines TRBV15 with TRBJ1-1, with D possibly TRBD1 on 6 matching bases. The CDR3 has 15 amino acids. Germline lookup yields CDR1 LNHNV and CDR2 YYDKDF (reference sequence). Deletions cut 1 base from V and 9 bases from J, with 18 bases between. The CDR3 nucleotides read TGTGCCACCAGCAGAGTGGGAGGGAGGGGGATCCAAGCTTTCTTT. It yields the protein CATSRVGGRGIQAFF.

Only a few counts were recorded for this clonotype. This chain connects TRBV3-1 to TRBJ1-3; weak D call: TRBD1 (5 bases). Germline V gene data show CDR1 as LGHDT and CDR2 as YNNKEL (reference sequence). The CDR3 is 15 residues long. Deletions cut 1 base from V and 8 bases from J, with 15 bases between. The CDR3 sequence: CASSQVRGSGDTIYF. CDR3 sequence (DNA): TGTGCCAGCAGCCAAGTTCGGGGGTCAGGAGACACCATATATTTT.

This clonotype was recorded a few times. The genes are TRBV2 and TRBJ2-5; no definite D call. CDR1 is SNHLY, CDR2 FYNNEI, per germline. There are 14 residues in the CDR3. Trimming took 4 bases from V and 2 from J, leaving 11 bases between them. In nucleotides, the CDR3 is TGTGCCAGCAGTGCCAGAGAGTATCAAGAGACCCAGTACTTC. The encoded protein is CASSAREYQETQYF.

This clonotype has ten or more counts. The chain couples TRBV29-1 to TRBJ2-2; 7 bases map to TRBD2. This CDR3 has 14 amino acids. Trimming cost V 4 bases and J 1 base; bases outside gene matches: 3. Germline CDR1 reads SQVTM; CDR2 reads ANQGSEA. The CDR3 nucleotides read TGCAGCGTTGTCCTAGCGGAGAACACCGGGGAGCTGTTTTTT. Protein: CSVVLAENTGELFF.